This T cell receptor beta chain was captured in a study of early T cells in non-severe SARS-CoV-2 infection (TCRdb year 2021). Context from the whole study: Bulk RNA from unsorted whole blood was used for TCR sequencing, so alpha and beta chains could not be paired. Results the study describes overall, beyond this receptor: VDJdb matching was skewed toward anti-spike CD8 responses and likely underestimated virus-specific expansions by missing private and CD4 specificities.

Details on this clonotype: Its recognized antigen is unknown. No base-level quality is on record; no much larger clone is a single base apart.

Set within a cohort of healthcare workers in London, UK, this nested case-control study involved weekly PCR testing of nasopharyngeal swabs along with blood sampling. Between 23 and 31 March 2020, the week of the UK lockdown, healthcare workers were enrolled and then followed up weekly for as long as 16 weeks. The library was made by 5' RACE. Sequencing used a NextSeq 500. The TCR library protocol attached unique molecular identifiers to individual cDNA molecules to correct for sequencing error and PCR bias. TCR alpha and beta chains were both sequenced, and the abundances of alpha and beta sequences in each sample were closely correlated with each other. The study's own analysis went as follows. V gene, J gene and CDR3 annotation of TCR sequences was performed with Decombinator V4. Expanded TCRs were defined as changing significantly between any two time points under a Poisson model with p below 0.0001. TCR abundances were normalised to the total number of TCRs sequenced per sample and were expressed as counts per million. MAIT TCRs were defined by TRAV1-2 paired with TRAJ12, TRAJ20 or TRAJ33, and iNKT TCRs by TRAV10 paired with TRAJ18. VDJdb, accessed 1 November 2021, was searched for CMV, EBV and SARS-CoV-2 annotated TCRs, with TCRs annotated for multiple antigens excluded. TCRdb reanalyzed the raw reads on its own, using fastp at Q25 for trimming and MiXCR for clone calling, and kept in-frame beta chains. Under each unique CDR3 protein, matching rows form one entry showing the most common genes and DNA. TCRdb's processing, not the study's, gives the V and J calls here. This sample holds approximately 76,000 distinct CDR3 sequences; roughly an eighth were observed only once. Clones ranked in the top ten supply around 3% of the sample.

From the cysteine up to the phenylalanine, the CDR3 has a length of 12 residues. Only the CDR3 DNA stays, 36 bases, in frame from base 1. CDR1 and CDR2 were assigned from the germline V gene (reference sequence) as SEHNR and FQNEAQ. Trimming at the junction amounts to 1 base on V and 4 bases on J, and the germline ends lie 4 bases apart. The receptor chain draws on TRBV7-9 and TRBJ1-1, with the D gene not clear enough to name. Sequences were obtained from whole blood. The sequence was collected from an adult who was a healthcare worker with PCR-confirmed SARS-CoV-2 infection or an uninfected control (not recorded which). DNA sequence: TGTGCCAGCAGCTTAGTGACCACTGAAGCTTTCTTT. This codes for CASSLVTTEAFF.